A selection of T cell receptor beta chains follows, all from one sample in a study of molecular identifiers for immune sequencing clone quantification. TCRdb itself ran the PCR reads through MiXCR, one entry per CDR3 protein. The data hold around 470,000 distinct CDR3 sequences, with about a fifth observed a single time. The sample comprised naive CD8+ T cells from blood, with Jurkat cell RNA spiked in. Source of these receptors: a human donor in good health. Some libraries in this study had Jurkat cell RNA spiked in. The CDR3 runs from the conserved cysteine through the conserved F or W. Fields, in order: J gene, CDR3 length, D gene, clone size, V gene, CDR3 protein, CDR3 DNA. A D gene is named only where the DNA matches it firmly. Clone sizes are given selectively: once, few, many, or a class where the clone is expanded.

J gene: TRBJ2-1; CDR3 length: 15; D gene: -; clone size: many; V gene: TRBV12-3/TRBV12-4; CDR3 protein: CASGFGGLQWDEQFF; CDR3 DNA: TGTGCCAGCGGGTTCGGGGGACTCCAATGGGATGAGCAGTTCTTC
J gene: TRBJ2-1; CDR3 length: 14; D gene: -; clone size: few; V gene: TRBV7-9; CDR3 protein: CASSRGGDYNEQFF; CDR3 DNA: TGTGCCAGCAGCAGAGGGGGGGACTACAATGAGCAGTTCTTC
J gene: TRBJ1-1; CDR3 length: 15; D gene: -; clone size: many; V gene: TRBV4-3; CDR3 protein: CASSPETGLNTEAFF; CDR3 DNA: TGCGCCAGCAGCCCTGAAACAGGGCTGAACACTGAAGCTTTCTTT
J gene: TRBJ2-7; CDR3 length: 14; D gene: -; clone size: many; V gene: TRBV6-5; CDR3 protein: CASSLLGEVYEQYF; CDR3 DNA: TGTGCCAGCAGTCTCCTTGGAGAGGTGTACGAGCAGTACTTC
J gene: TRBJ1-1; CDR3 length: 14; D gene: TRBD1; clone size: -; V gene: TRBV20-1; CDR3 protein: CSAITGDFNTEAFF; CDR3 DNA: TGCAGTGCTATCACAGGGGATTTTAACACTGAAGCTTTCTTT
J gene: TRBJ1-5; CDR3 length: 13; D gene: -; clone size: -; V gene: TRBV27; CDR3 protein: CASSFSRNQPQHF; CDR3 DNA: TGTGCCAGCAGTTTTTCTCGCAATCAGCCCCAGCATTTT
J gene: TRBJ2-7; CDR3 length: 15; D gene: TRBD2; clone size: many; V gene: TRBV27; CDR3 protein: CASSLGGDRSYEQYF; CDR3 DNA: TGTGCCAGCAGTTTAGGGGGGGACCGGTCCTACGAGCAGTACTTC
J gene: TRBJ2-5; CDR3 length: 14; D gene: -; clone size: many; V gene: TRBV10-3; CDR3 protein: CAISGEGLQETQYF; CDR3 DNA: TGTGCCATCAGTGGGGAAGGTCTACAAGAGACCCAGTACTTC
J gene: TRBJ1-5; CDR3 length: 15; D gene: -; clone size: few; V gene: TRBV12-3/TRBV12-4; CDR3 protein: CASSWTPDPNQPQHF; CDR3 DNA: TGTGCCAGCAGTTGGACACCTGACCCCAATCAGCCCCAGCATTTT
J gene: TRBJ2-1; CDR3 length: 16; D gene: TRBD2; clone size: many; V gene: TRBV7-9; CDR3 protein: CASSPGTSGVNNEQFF; CDR3 DNA: TGTGCCAGCAGCCCAGGGACTAGCGGGGTAAACAATGAGCAGTTCTTC
J gene: TRBJ2-3; CDR3 length: 13; D gene: -; clone size: -; V gene: TRBV9; CDR3 protein: CASSEQGFDTQYF; CDR3 DNA: TGTGCCAGCAGCGAACAGGGCTTTGATACGCAGTATTTT
J gene: TRBJ2-1; CDR3 length: 11; D gene: TRBD1; clone size: many; V gene: TRBV30; CDR3 protein: CAGQGVNEQFF; CDR3 DNA: TGTGCCGGACAGGGGGTCAATGAGCAGTTCTTC
J gene: TRBJ2-3; CDR3 length: 14; D gene: -; clone size: -; V gene: TRBV6-2/TRBV6-3; CDR3 protein: CAGSYSTSTDTQYF; CDR3 DNA: TGTGCCGGCAGTTACTCGACAAGCACAGATACGCAGTATTTT
J gene: TRBJ2-7; CDR3 length: 14; D gene: TRBD2; clone size: few; V gene: TRBV20-1; CDR3 protein: CSASRTSGIGEQYF; CDR3 DNA: TGCAGTGCTAGCCGGACTAGCGGGATCGGAGAGCAGTACTTC
J gene: TRBJ1-6; CDR3 length: 13; D gene: -; clone size: -; V gene: TRBV6-2/TRBV6-3; CDR3 protein: CASSPTGYSPLHF; CDR3 DNA: TGTGCCAGCAGTCCTACAGGGTATTCACCCCTCCACTTT
J gene: TRBJ2-3; CDR3 length: 16; D gene: -; clone size: -; V gene: TRBV4-1; CDR3 protein: CASSHSGLIEADTQYF; CDR3 DNA: TGCGCCAGCAGCCATAGTGGACTTATCGAGGCAGATACGCAGTATTTT
J gene: TRBJ2-5; CDR3 length: 14; D gene: -; clone size: -; V gene: TRBV7-9; CDR3 protein: CASSLDRHQETQYF; CDR3 DNA: TGTGCCAGCAGCTTAGACCGCCACCAAGAGACCCAGTACTTC
J gene: TRBJ2-6; CDR3 length: 18; D gene: -; clone size: few; V gene: TRBV9; CDR3 protein: CASSVGGGTLAGANVLTF; CDR3 DNA: TGTGCCAGCAGCGTAGGAGGTGGCACTTTGGCTGGGGCCAACGTCCTGACTTTC
J gene: TRBJ1-1; CDR3 length: 14; D gene: -; clone size: few; V gene: TRBV7-9; CDR3 protein: CASSFVTLNTEAFF; CDR3 DNA: TGTGCCAGCAGCTTCGTAACTTTGAACACTGAAGCTTTCTTT
J gene: TRBJ2-5; CDR3 length: 14; D gene: -; clone size: few; V gene: TRBV11-2; CDR3 protein: CASSLGAGMETQYF; CDR3 DNA: TGTGCCAGCAGCTTAGGTGCGGGGATGGAGACCCAGTACTTC
J gene: TRBJ2-3; CDR3 length: 16; D gene: TRBD2; clone size: many; V gene: TRBV2; CDR3 protein: CASRVHLAASTDTQYF; CDR3 DNA: TGTGCCAGCAGGGTTCACCTAGCGGCTAGCACAGATACGCAGTATTTT
J gene: TRBJ1-1; CDR3 length: 15; D gene: -; clone size: -; V gene: TRBV2; CDR3 protein: CASKLGGHRDTEAFF; CDR3 DNA: TGTGCCAGCAAATTGGGGGGGCACCGGGACACTGAAGCTTTCTTT
J gene: TRBJ2-3; CDR3 length: 15; D gene: TRBD2; clone size: many; V gene: TRBV12-3/TRBV12-4; CDR3 protein: CASRRTSGATYTQYF; CDR3 DNA: TGTGCCAGCAGAAGGACTAGCGGGGCCACGTATACGCAGTATTTT
J gene: TRBJ2-1; CDR3 length: 14; D gene: -; clone size: -; V gene: TRBV7-2; CDR3 protein: CASSLALGPIEQFF; CDR3 DNA: TGTGCCAGCAGCTTAGCCCTAGGTCCGATTGAGCAGTTCTTC
J gene: TRBJ2-7; CDR3 length: 16; D gene: -; clone size: -; V gene: TRBV20-1; CDR3 protein: CSARDLLGGLDYEQYF; CDR3 DNA: TGCAGTGCTAGAGATCTCTTGGGCGGCCTAGACTACGAGCAGTACTTC
J gene: TRBJ1-2; CDR3 length: 16; D gene: -; clone size: few; V gene: TRBV30; CDR3 protein: CAWSADSVFGDYGYTF; CDR3 DNA: TGTGCCTGGAGTGCCGACTCCGTATTCGGCGACTATGGCTACACCTTC
J gene: TRBJ2-7; CDR3 length: 12; D gene: -; clone size: -; V gene: TRBV30; CDR3 protein: CAWSTLWGEQYF; CDR3 DNA: TGTGCCTGGAGTACCCTGTGGGGGGAGCAGTACTTC
J gene: TRBJ1-5; CDR3 length: 16; D gene: -; clone size: -; V gene: TRBV6-5; CDR3 protein: CASSYLGASLNQPQHF; CDR3 DNA: TGTGCCAGCAGTTACCTCGGGGCCTCTCTTAATCAGCCCCAGCATTTT
J gene: TRBJ1-1; CDR3 length: 18; D gene: -; clone size: many; V gene: TRBV7-9; CDR3 protein: CASSLGQFGQGTNTEAFF; CDR3 DNA: TGTGCCAGCAGCTTAGGGCAATTCGGCCAGGGCACGAACACTGAAGCTTTCTTT
J gene: TRBJ1-1; CDR3 length: 16; D gene: TRBD1; clone size: -; V gene: TRBV19; CDR3 protein: CASSAAPGQGVLEAFF; CDR3 DNA: TGTGCCAGTAGTGCTGCCCCGGGACAGGGGGTTCTCGAAGCTTTCTTT
J gene: TRBJ1-5; CDR3 length: 17; D gene: -; clone size: once; V gene: TRBV6-6; CDR3 protein: CASSTPGLGRLNQPQHF; CDR3 DNA: TGTGCCAGCAGTACCCCGGGACTGGGGAGGTTAAATCAGCCCCAGCATTTT
J gene: TRBJ2-2; CDR3 length: 13; D gene: -; clone size: many; V gene: TRBV24-1; CDR3 protein: CATSDSGGRELFF; CDR3 DNA: TGTGCCACCAGTGATTCCGGAGGCAGGGAGCTGTTTTTT
J gene: TRBJ2-7; CDR3 length: 10; D gene: -; clone size: many; V gene: TRBV6-5; CDR3 protein: CATGNYEQYF; CDR3 DNA: TGTGCCACCGGTAACTACGAGCAGTACTTC
J gene: TRBJ2-1; CDR3 length: 16; D gene: TRBD2; clone size: few; V gene: TRBV11-3; CDR3 protein: CASSPREGSSVDEQFF; CDR3 DNA: TGTGCCAGCAGCCCAAGGGAGGGTTCTAGCGTAGATGAGCAGTTCTTC
J gene: TRBJ2-7; CDR3 length: 13; D gene: -; clone size: many; V gene: TRBV4-1; CDR3 protein: CASSRRGVEEQYF; CDR3 DNA: TGCGCCAGCAGCAGGAGGGGGGTCGAAGAGCAGTACTTC
J gene: TRBJ2-7; CDR3 length: 16; D gene: -; clone size: many; V gene: TRBV5-1; CDR3 protein: CASSLEGGTQTYEQYF; CDR3 DNA: TGCGCCAGCAGCTTGGAAGGGGGAACTCAGACCTACGAGCAGTACTTC
J gene: TRBJ1-4; CDR3 length: 13; D gene: -; clone size: few; V gene: TRBV28; CDR3 protein: CASSLIERDKLFF; CDR3 DNA: TGTGCCAGCAGTTTAATCGAAAGGGACAAACTGTTTTTT
J gene: TRBJ2-1; CDR3 length: 15; D gene: -; clone size: few; V gene: TRBV7-2; CDR3 protein: CASSLAWAAPNEQFF; CDR3 DNA: TGTGCCAGCAGCTTAGCCTGGGCTGCACCCAATGAGCAGTTCTTC
J gene: TRBJ1-5; CDR3 length: 15; D gene: TRBD1; clone size: -; V gene: TRBV4-1; CDR3 protein: CASKRGQSLNQPQHF; CDR3 DNA: TGCGCCAGCAAAAGGGGACAGAGTCTAAATCAGCCCCAGCATTTT
J gene: TRBJ2-3; CDR3 length: 16; D gene: -; clone size: many; V gene: TRBV21-1; CDR3 protein: CASSTRQGIRTDTQYF; CDR3 DNA: TGTGCCAGCAGCACGAGACAGGGAATCCGCACAGATACGCAGTATTTT
J gene: TRBJ1-1; CDR3 length: 15; D gene: -; clone size: many; V gene: TRBV4-3; CDR3 protein: CASSQFPDSNTEAFF; CDR3 DNA: TGCGCCAGCAGCCAATTTCCGGATTCGAACACTGAAGCTTTCTTT
J gene: TRBJ2-2; CDR3 length: 18; D gene: -; clone size: few; V gene: TRBV4-3; CDR3 protein: CASSQDDPGLAITGELFF; CDR3 DNA: TGCGCCAGCAGCCAAGATGATCCAGGCCTAGCGATCACCGGGGAGCTGTTTTTT
J gene: TRBJ1-2; CDR3 length: 14; D gene: -; clone size: many; V gene: TRBV29-1; CDR3 protein: CSVISQGTNYGYTF; CDR3 DNA: TGCAGCGTTATAAGTCAGGGAACTAACTATGGCTACACCTTC
J gene: TRBJ2-5; CDR3 length: 17; D gene: TRBD2; clone size: many; V gene: TRBV10-2; CDR3 protein: CASSESSGLAGQETQYF; CDR3 DNA: TGCGCCAGCAGTGAGTCGTCGGGACTAGCGGGACAAGAGACCCAGTACTTC
J gene: TRBJ2-1; CDR3 length: 14; D gene: TRBD2; clone size: -; V gene: TRBV12-5; CDR3 protein: CASGLGLAGNEQFF; CDR3 DNA: TGTGCTAGTGGTCTGGGACTAGCGGGAAATGAGCAGTTCTTC
J gene: TRBJ2-1; CDR3 length: 13; D gene: -; clone size: many; V gene: TRBV12-3/TRBV12-4; CDR3 protein: CASSFPREGLLFF; CDR3 DNA: TGTGCCAGCAGTTTCCCCCGAGAAGGGCTACTGTTCTTC
J gene: TRBJ2-5; CDR3 length: 16; D gene: -; clone size: -; V gene: TRBV21-1; CDR3 protein: CASSKGTQLIEETQYF; CDR3 DNA: TGTGCCAGCAGCAAAGGAACACAGTTAATTGAGGAGACCCAGTACTTC
J gene: TRBJ1-5; CDR3 length: 17; D gene: -; clone size: few; V gene: TRBV4-2; CDR3 protein: CASSQDSGGLGNQPQHF; CDR3 DNA: TGTGCCAGCAGCCAAGATTCGGGAGGGTTGGGCAATCAGCCCCAGCATTTT
J gene: TRBJ2-5; CDR3 length: 15; D gene: TRBD2; clone size: -; V gene: TRBV4-1; CDR3 protein: CASGRERGSQETQYF; CDR3 DNA: TGCGCCAGCGGACGTGAGCGGGGGAGCCAAGAGACCCAGTACTTC
J gene: TRBJ2-7; CDR3 length: 15; D gene: -; clone size: -; V gene: TRBV4-3; CDR3 protein: CASSQVYPQPYEQYF; CDR3 DNA: TGCGCCAGCAGCCAAGTTTACCCTCAGCCCTACGAGCAGTACTTC
J gene: TRBJ2-7; CDR3 length: 13; D gene: -; clone size: few; V gene: TRBV12-3/TRBV12-4; CDR3 protein: CASSTGFNYEQYF; CDR3 DNA: TGTGCCAGCAGCACCGGATTTAATTACGAGCAGTACTTC